Listed below are T cell receptor beta chains from one sample, sequenced in a study of blood T cell repertoires in COVID-19. TCRdb's table, derived via immunoSEQ multiplex PCR, lists solely in-frame clones and lacks some. The sample has 470,000 or so clones, roughly 85% seen once; the top ten hold 3% to 4%. Sequenced input: peripheral blood. All receptors derive from a human donor in a cohort sampled during active COVID-19. The CDR3 runs from the conserved cysteine through the conserved F or W. D genes are given only for firm matches. The listing skips clone size in some rows; elsewhere it reads once, few, many or a size class.

j_gene	v_gene	d_gene	abundance	CDR3nt	CDR3aa
TRBJ1-1	TRBV29-1	-	few	TGCAGCGTGACCACAGGGAGTTACACTGAAGCTTTCTTT	CSVTTGSYTEAFF
TRBJ2-3	TRBV10-3	-	-	TGTGCCATCAGTGAGAAGGGGCCCCCAGATACGCAGTATTTT	CAISEKGPPDTQYF
TRBJ1-5	TRBV27	-	-	TGTGCCAGCAGTTTATCACCGGGGGGCCTCAATCAGCCCCAGCATTTT	CASSLSPGGLNQPQHF
TRBJ2-7	TRBV6-5	TRBD1	-	TGTGCCAGCAGTTACCCCGGGACAGGGGTCTACGAGCAGTACTTC	CASSYPGTGVYEQYF
TRBJ2-3	TRBV5-4	-	-	TGTGCCAGCAGCCCAATGGCACAGGGCTCCGATACGCAGTATTTT	CASSPMAQGSDTQYF
TRBJ2-7	TRBV2	-	-	TGTGCCAGCAGTGAAGCCAGCCAGGGTCTTTACGAGCAGTACTTC	CASSEASQGLYEQYF
TRBJ2-3	TRBV15	-	-	TGTGCCACCAGCAGAGTAAGCGGTAGCACAGATACGCAGTATTTT	CATSRVSGSTDTQYF
TRBJ2-7	TRBV9	TRBD1	-	TGTGCCAGCAGCGCGGGGACAGGGGGTTCGCAGTACTTC	CASSAGTGGSQYF
TRBJ1-2	TRBV19	-	-	TGTGCCAGTAGTCAGCGGGGCGTTGGCTACACCTTC	CASSQRGVGYTF
TRBJ2-3	TRBV3-1/TRBV3-2	-	once	TGTGCCAGCAGCCCGCCAGGGTTCAGATCTACAGATACGCAGTATTTT	CASSPPGFRSTDTQYF
TRBJ2-1	TRBV11-2	TRBD2	-	TGTGCCAGCAGCCGAATCCTCATGGGACTACTAGGGCACAATGAGCAGTTCTTC	CASSRILMGLLGHNEQFF
TRBJ1-6	TRBV19	TRBD1	-	TGTGCCAGTAGTAGGGACAGGGAATCGATTTCACCCCTCCACTTT	CASSRDRESISPLHF
TRBJ2-7	TRBV5-5	TRBD1	-	TGTGCCAGCAGCCGACAACAGGGGGCTAATCCCTACGAGCAGTACTTC	CASSRQQGANPYEQYF
TRBJ2-5	TRBV9	TRBD2	-	TGTGCCAGCAGCCCTCGGCTAGCGGGAAAAGAGACCCAGTACTTC	CASSPRLAGKETQYF
TRBJ1-2	TRBV10-3	TRBD1	-	TGTGCCATCCTAGAGTCCCGGGACAGGGTAGACGGCTACACCTTC	CAILESRDRVDGYTF
TRBJ1-2	TRBV10-2	TRBD1	-	TGCGCCAGCAGACAGGGGGCGTCCAGCGGTGGCTACACCTTC	CASRQGASSGGYTF
TRBJ1-1	TRBV5-1	-	-	TGCGCCAGCAGCTCTCAGACAGCCCTTAACACTGAAGCTTTCTTT	CASSSQTALNTEAFF
TRBJ1-3	TRBV29-1	TRBD1	-	TGCAGCGTACAAGAGGGGGCCAATGGAAACACCATATATTTT	CSVQEGANGNTIYF
TRBJ1-1	TRBV3-1/TRBV3-2	-	-	TGTGCCAGCAGTGCTTCAGGGTCTACGAACACTGAAGCTTTCTTT	CASSASGSTNTEAFF
TRBJ1-5	TRBV6-6	-	-	TGTGCCAGCAGATTGACAGGCGTCGGTCAGCCCCAGCATTTT	CASRLTGVGQPQHF
TRBJ2-7	TRBV6-5	-	-	TGTGCCAGCAGTTGGACAGTGTCCTACGAGCAGTACTTC	CASSWTVSYEQYF
TRBJ1-5	TRBV3-1/TRBV3-2	-	many	TGTGCCAGCAGCCGCCAGGGGACGGGCAATCAGCCCCAGCATTTT	CASSRQGTGNQPQHF
TRBJ1-2	TRBV6-2/TRBV6-3	TRBD1	few	TGTGCCAGCAGTTACTCGCAGACAGGGGTTGGCTACACCTTC	CASSYSQTGVGYTF
TRBJ1-1	TRBV5-1	-	-	TGCGCCAGCAGCTTGAGTGGGGGCCGAACTGAAGCTTTCTTT	CASSLSGGRTEAFF
TRBJ1-1	TRBV6-5	TRBD1	once	TGTGCCAGCGGAACAGGGGACAGAAGAGGGACTGAAGCTTTCTTT	CASGTGDRRGTEAFF
TRBJ1-5	TRBV19	TRBD1	-	TGTGCCAGTAGTTCCACAGGGGCCCAGCCCCAGCATTTT	CASSSTGAQPQHF
TRBJ1-2	TRBV6-5	TRBD1	-	TGTGCCAGCAGTCCTCCCCGGACAGGGAGCTATGGCTACACCTTC	CASSPPRTGSYGYTF
TRBJ1-2	TRBV4-2	-	few	TGTGCCAGCAGCCAAGAGGGGCCCAGGGCGGCCACAGGTGGCTACACCTTC	CASSQEGPRAATGGYTF
TRBJ1-5	TRBV6-2/TRBV6-3	-	-	TGTGCCAGCAGTTATCTTCCGCAGTATAGCAATCAGCCCCAGCATTTT	CASSYLPQYSNQPQHF
TRBJ2-5	TRBV3-1/TRBV3-2	-	-	TGTGCCAGCAGCCCAGGAATCAGGGAAACTGGGTATTGGGAGACCCAGTACTTC	CASSPGIRETGYWETQYF
TRBJ1-2	TRBV5-5	TRBD1	-	TGTGCCAGCAGCTGGGGGGACAGGCCCAACTATGGCTACACCTTC	CASSWGDRPNYGYTF
TRBJ2-7	TRBV4-2	-	-	TGTGCCAGCAGCCGATCCCTTGGGGGCATAGCCGCCGACGAGCAGTACTTC	CASSRSLGGIAADEQYF
TRBJ1-1	TRBV3-1/TRBV3-2	-	-	TGTGCCAGCAGCCAAGTACGGGGGACCCGAGTCTTT	CASSQVRGTRVF
TRBJ2-1	TRBV6-2/TRBV6-3	TRBD2	-	TGTGCCAGCAGTTACGGGCTAGCGGGAGGAACGTACAATGAGCAGTTCTTC	CASSYGLAGGTYNEQFF
TRBJ1-6	TRBV30	-	-	TGTGCCTGGAGTACCTCACTTACCCTCCACTTT	CAWSTSLTLHF
TRBJ1-2	TRBV19	TRBD1	-	TGTGCCAGTAGTCCAGACAGGGGGCTGGACTACACCTTC	CASSPDRGLDYTF
TRBJ2-2	TRBV28	TRBD1	-	TGTGCCAGCAGCCCTAGACAGGGGGGTACCGGGGAGCTGTTTTTT	CASSPRQGGTGELFF
TRBJ2-5	TRBV28	-	-	TGTGCCAGCAGTTTATCCCCCCTGAGGGAGACCCAGTACTTC	CASSLSPLRETQYF
TRBJ2-7	TRBV28	TRBD2	-	TGTGCCAGCGGACTAGGCTTCTACGAGCAGTACTTC	CASGLGFYEQYF
TRBJ1-1	TRBV19	-	-	TGTGCCAGTAGTCCCAACAGGGACACTGAAGCTTTCTTT	CASSPNRDTEAFF
TRBJ2-7	TRBV11-2	TRBD2	-	TGTGCCAGCAGGCTGGACGGGGACTACCTCTACGAGCAGTACTTC	CASRLDGDYLYEQYF
TRBJ1-6	TRBV28	TRBD1	-	TGTGCCAGCAGTTCGAGCGCCGGGACAGGGGTCAATTCACCCCTCCACTTT	CASSSSAGTGVNSPLHF